A selection of T cell receptor beta chains follows, all from one sample in a study of identical twins. In TCRdb, the 5' RACE reads were re-called with MiXCR into one record per CDR3 protein. The table records 250,000 or so distinct CDR3 sequences, roughly 13% of them present only once. This sample also appeared in a second study, on yellow fever vaccine responses in identical twins.

Specimen: memory (CD45RO+) T cells sorted from blood. These receptors all come from a woman younger than 30 in good health. Each CDR3 is given with its conserved first and last residue. Fields, in order: clone size, V gene, CDR3 protein. A clone size is listed for some rows: how often the clone was seen (once, few, many), or a class if it is expanded.

clone size: many
V gene: TRBV13
CDR3 protein: CASSFSTAPTEQYF

clone size: .
V gene: TRBV2
CDR3 protein: CASSEGREPYEQYF

clone size: .
V gene: TRBV29-1
CDR3 protein: CSVAWTGGLEQYF

clone size: many
V gene: TRBV5-1
CDR3 protein: CASSLVVVGQETQYF

clone size: few
V gene: TRBV9
CDR3 protein: CASSVKGTSFGTQYF

clone size: .
V gene: TRBV30
CDR3 protein: CAWSSTSPPYEQYF

clone size: few
V gene: TRBV20-1
CDR3 protein: CSARARGRKRADTQYF

clone size: few
V gene: TRBV28
CDR3 protein: CASRPFPDQPQHF

clone size: .
V gene: TRBV7-6
CDR3 protein: CASWSGRRGDTQYF

clone size: few
V gene: TRBV5-1
CDR3 protein: CASSSGGAGTEAFF

clone size: .
V gene: TRBV29-1
CDR3 protein: CSVGSGTPGSTDTQYF

clone size: few
V gene: TRBV5-4
CDR3 protein: CASSFSREGRGSFGRSEQFF

clone size: .
V gene: TRBV7-9
CDR3 protein: CASSLVRGDGDTQYF

clone size: many
V gene: TRBV12-3/TRBV12-4
CDR3 protein: CASRAGRVYPDTQYF

clone size: many
V gene: TRBV7-2
CDR3 protein: CASSLALSGGDEQFF

clone size: many
V gene: TRBV12-3/TRBV12-4
CDR3 protein: CASRRSGGTEAFF

clone size: few
V gene: TRBV3-1
CDR3 protein: CASSQVPGGPGLMNTEAFF

clone size: many
V gene: TRBV20-1
CDR3 protein: CSASKTGGYGETQYF

clone size: few
V gene: TRBV21-1
CDR3 protein: CASSKWVAGDTKYNEQFF

clone size: many
V gene: TRBV9
CDR3 protein: CASSAVNSPLHF

clone size: .
V gene: TRBV11-2
CDR3 protein: CASSFEGQPQHF

clone size: .
V gene: TRBV6-5
CDR3 protein: CASSIRGAEQFF

clone size: many
V gene: TRBV20-1
CDR3 protein: CSARSGTGRPEAFF

clone size: many
V gene: TRBV12-3/TRBV12-4
CDR3 protein: CASNRGVYEQFF

clone size: few
V gene: TRBV5-1
CDR3 protein: CASSPGLAGGHNEQFF

clone size: .
V gene: TRBV7-9
CDR3 protein: CASSFMGAAYEQYF

clone size: few
V gene: TRBV20-1
CDR3 protein: CSAREDEYNEQFF

clone size: .
V gene: TRBV3-1
CDR3 protein: CASSQGAGSTDTQYF

clone size: many
V gene: TRBV5-1
CDR3 protein: CASSLDSRGETQYF

clone size: few
V gene: TRBV7-2
CDR3 protein: CASSVSRASGSYEQFF

clone size: .
V gene: TRBV3-1
CDR3 protein: CASSQERGEQYF

clone size: .
V gene: TRBV25-1
CDR3 protein: CASSAQTKTQYF